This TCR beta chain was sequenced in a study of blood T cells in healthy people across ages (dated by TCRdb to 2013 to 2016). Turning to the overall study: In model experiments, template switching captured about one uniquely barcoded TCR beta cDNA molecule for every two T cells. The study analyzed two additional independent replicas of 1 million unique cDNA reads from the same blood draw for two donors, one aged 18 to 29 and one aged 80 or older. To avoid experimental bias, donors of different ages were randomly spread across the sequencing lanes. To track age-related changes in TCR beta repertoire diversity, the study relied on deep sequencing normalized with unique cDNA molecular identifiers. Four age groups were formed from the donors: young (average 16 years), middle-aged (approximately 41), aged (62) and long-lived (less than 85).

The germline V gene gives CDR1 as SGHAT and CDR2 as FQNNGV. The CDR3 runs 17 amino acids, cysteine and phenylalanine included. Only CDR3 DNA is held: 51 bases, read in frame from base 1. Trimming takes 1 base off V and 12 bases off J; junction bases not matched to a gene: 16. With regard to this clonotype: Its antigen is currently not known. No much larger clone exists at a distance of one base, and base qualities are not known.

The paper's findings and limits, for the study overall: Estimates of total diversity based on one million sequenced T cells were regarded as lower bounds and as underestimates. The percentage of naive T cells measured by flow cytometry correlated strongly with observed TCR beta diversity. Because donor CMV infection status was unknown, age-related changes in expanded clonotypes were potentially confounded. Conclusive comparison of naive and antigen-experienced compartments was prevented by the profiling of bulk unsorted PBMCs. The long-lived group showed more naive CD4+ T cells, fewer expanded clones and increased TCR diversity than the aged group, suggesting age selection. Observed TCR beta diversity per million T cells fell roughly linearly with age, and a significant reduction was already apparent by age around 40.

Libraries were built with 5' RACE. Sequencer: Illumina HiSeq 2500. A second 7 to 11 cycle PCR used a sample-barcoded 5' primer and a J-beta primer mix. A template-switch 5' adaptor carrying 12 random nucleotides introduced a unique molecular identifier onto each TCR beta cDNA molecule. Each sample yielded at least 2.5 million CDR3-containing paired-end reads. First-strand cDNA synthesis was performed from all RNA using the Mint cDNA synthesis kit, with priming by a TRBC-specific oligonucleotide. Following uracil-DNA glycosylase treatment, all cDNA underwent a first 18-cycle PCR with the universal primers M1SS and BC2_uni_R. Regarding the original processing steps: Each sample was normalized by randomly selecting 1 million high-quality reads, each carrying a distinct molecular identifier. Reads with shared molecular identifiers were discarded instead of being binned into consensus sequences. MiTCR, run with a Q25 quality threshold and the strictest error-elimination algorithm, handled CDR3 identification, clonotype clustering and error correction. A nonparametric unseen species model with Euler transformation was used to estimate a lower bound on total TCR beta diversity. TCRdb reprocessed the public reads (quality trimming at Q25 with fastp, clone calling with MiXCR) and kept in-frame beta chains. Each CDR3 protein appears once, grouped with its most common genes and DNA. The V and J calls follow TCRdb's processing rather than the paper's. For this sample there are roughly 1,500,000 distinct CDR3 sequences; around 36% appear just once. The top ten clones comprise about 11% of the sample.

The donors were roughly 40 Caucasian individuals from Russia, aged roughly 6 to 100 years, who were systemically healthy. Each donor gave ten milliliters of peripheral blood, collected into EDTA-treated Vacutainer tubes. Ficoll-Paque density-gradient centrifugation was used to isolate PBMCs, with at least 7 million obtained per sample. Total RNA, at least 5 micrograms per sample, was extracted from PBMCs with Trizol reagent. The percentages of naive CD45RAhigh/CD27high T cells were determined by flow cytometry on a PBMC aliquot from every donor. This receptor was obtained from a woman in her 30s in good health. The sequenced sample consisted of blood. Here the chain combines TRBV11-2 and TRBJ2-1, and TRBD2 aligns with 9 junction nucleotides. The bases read TGTGCCAGCAGCTTAGGACCAGCGGGGGGCCTTCTTGATGTGCAGTTCTTC. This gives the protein CASSLGPAGGLLDVQFF.